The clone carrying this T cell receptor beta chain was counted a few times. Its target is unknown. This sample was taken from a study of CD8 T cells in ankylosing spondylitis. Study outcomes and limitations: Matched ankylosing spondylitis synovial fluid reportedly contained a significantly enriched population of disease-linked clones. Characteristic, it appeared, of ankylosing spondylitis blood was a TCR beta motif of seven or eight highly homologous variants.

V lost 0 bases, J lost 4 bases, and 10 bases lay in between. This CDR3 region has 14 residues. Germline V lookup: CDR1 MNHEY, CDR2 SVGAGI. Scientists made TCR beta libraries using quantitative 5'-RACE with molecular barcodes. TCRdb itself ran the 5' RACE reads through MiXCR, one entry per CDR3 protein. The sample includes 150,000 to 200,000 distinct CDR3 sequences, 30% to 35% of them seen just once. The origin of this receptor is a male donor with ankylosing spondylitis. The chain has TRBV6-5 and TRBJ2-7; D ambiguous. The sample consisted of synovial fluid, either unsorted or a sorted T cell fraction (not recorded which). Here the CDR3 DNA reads TGTGCCAGCAGTTACTCGAAAGTTAGATACGAGCAGTACTTC. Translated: CASSYSKVRYEQYF.